The rows below give T cell receptor beta chains drawn from one sample of a study of Graves' ophthalmopathy and Graves' hyperthyroidism. TCRdb called the multiplex PCR reads again in MiXCR, with one record for every CDR3 protein. The repertoire holds just over 600,000 distinct CDR3 sequences, with over 20% as singletons. The sequenced sample was peripheral blood. Every receptor here comes from a woman younger than 35 with stable Graves' hyperthyroidism. Some clones in this sample may be carry-over from other donors' samples. CDR3s include the opening cysteine and the closing phenylalanine or tryptophan. Fields, in order: CDR3 protein, CDR3 DNA, D gene, J gene, clone size, V gene. The D gene is left open where the match is weak. Clone size is not always given. Where it is, it says once, few, many or a class for expanded clones.

CASSSDRGPYGYTF | TGTGCCAGCAGTTCTGACAGGGGGCCCTATGGCTACACCTTC | TRBD1 | TRBJ1-2 | many | TRBV12-3/TRBV12-4
CASSLAKGRDYGYTF | TGCGCCAGCAGCTTGGCCAAGGGACGGGACTATGGCTACACCTTC | . | TRBJ1-2 | . | TRBV5-1
CAWSVSANTIYF | TGTGCCTGGAGTGTATCGGCAAACACCATATATTTT | . | TRBJ1-3 | few | TRBV30
CASSLGDSGLGNTIYF | TGCGCCAGCAGCTTGGGGGACAGTGGACTTGGAAACACCATATATTTT | TRBD1 | TRBJ1-3 | many | TRBV5-1
CASSEGRSNTEAFF | TGTGCCAGCAGTGAAGGCCGATCGAACACTGAAGCTTTCTTT | . | TRBJ1-1 | many | TRBV2
CAISSRENGYTF | TGTGCCATCAGCTCCAGGGAGAATGGCTACACCTTC | . | TRBJ1-2 | many | TRBV10-3
CASSSHPGQGTGELFF | TGTGCCAGCAGTTCCCATCCGGGACAAGGCACCGGGGAGCTGTTTTTT | . | TRBJ2-2 | many | TRBV6-5
CASSWDRDGDEQYF | TGTGCCAGCAGTTGGGACAGGGACGGAGACGAGCAGTACTTC | TRBD1 | TRBJ2-7 | . | TRBV27
CASSEQGPVPYEQYF | TGTGCCAGCAGCGAACAGGGCCCGGTCCCCTACGAGCAGTACTTC | . | TRBJ2-7 | many | TRBV28
CASSEVRQIRSEAFF | TGTGCCAGCAGTGAAGTCAGGCAAATCAGATCCGAAGCTTTCTTT | . | TRBJ1-1 | many | TRBV6-1
CASSLQRSVDQYF | TGTGCCAGCAGCTTACAACGGAGTGTAGACCAGTACTTC | . | TRBJ2-5 | . | TRBV7-8
CATSRETANYGYTF | TGTGCCACCAGTAGGGAGACAGCTAACTATGGCTACACCTTC | . | TRBJ1-2 | many | TRBV15
CASSLGGMIYGYTF | TGCGCCAGCAGCTTAGGGGGGATGATCTATGGCTACACCTTC | . | TRBJ1-2 | few | TRBV5-1
CASSFETRSANYGYTF | TGTGCCAGCAGCTTTGAGACACGGTCAGCTAACTATGGCTACACCTTC | . | TRBJ1-2 | many | TRBV11-1
CASSVTSYNTGELFF | TGCGCCAGCAGCGTTACTAGCTACAACACCGGGGAGCTGTTTTTT | . | TRBJ2-2 | . | TRBV5-1
CASSQVVPPYEQYF | TGTGCCAGCAGCCAAGTCGTACCCCCCTACGAGCAGTACTTC | . | TRBJ2-7 | . | TRBV3-1
CARSPGTGENNTEAFF | TGTGCCAGGTCACCGGGGACAGGGGAGAACAACACTGAAGCTTTCTTT | TRBD1 | TRBJ1-1 | few | TRBV7-3
CASSPGLAGGPDTQYF | TGCGCCAGCAGCCCAGGACTAGCGGGAGGTCCAGATACGCAGTATTTT | TRBD2 | TRBJ2-3 | few | TRBV4-1
CSAEALGLAGDETQYF | TGCAGTGCTGAAGCGCTGGGACTAGCGGGAGACGAGACCCAGTACTTC | TRBD2 | TRBJ2-5 | many | TRBV20-1
CASSTLPVYNYGYTF | TGTGCCAGCAGCACTCTTCCGGTCTACAACTATGGCTACACCTTC | . | TRBJ1-2 | many | TRBV7-8
CSATSGTGSVVAVSPLHF | TGCAGTGCCACATCCGGGACAGGGTCGGTTGTTGCAGTTTCACCCCTCCACTTT | TRBD1 | TRBJ1-6 | . | TRBV20-1
CASSYGLAGGLYEQYF | TGTGCCAGCAGCTACGGACTAGCGGGAGGGCTCTACGAGCAGTACTTC | TRBD2 | TRBJ2-7 | many | TRBV7-8
CASSLGQIYQPQHF | TGTGCCAGCAGCTTGGGCCAGATCTATCAGCCCCAGCATTTT | . | TRBJ1-5 | many | TRBV7-2
CSVDSGYGYTF | TGCAGCGTTGATTCTGGCTATGGCTACACCTTC | . | TRBJ1-2 | many | TRBV29-1
CASRRTSGRSNTGELFF | TGTGCCAGCAGAAGGACTAGCGGGAGATCAAACACCGGGGAGCTGTTTTTT | TRBD2 | TRBJ2-2 | many | TRBV6-2/TRBV6-3
CASRGTLTSQHEQYF | TGTGCCAGTAGGGGGACTTTAACGAGTCAGCACGAGCAGTACTTC | . | TRBJ2-7 | many | TRBV19
CSVEEERGYSYEQYF | TGCAGCGTTGAAGAGGAGCGGGGGTACTCCTACGAGCAGTACTTC | TRBD2 | TRBJ2-7 | many | TRBV29-1
CASSPGQGRVLYF | TGTGCCAGCAGCCCAGGACAGGGCCGCGTTTTGTACTTC | TRBD1 | TRBJ2-7 | . | TRBV3-1
CASSLWLGKNTEAFF | TGTGCCAGCAGTTTATGGTTAGGCAAGAACACTGAAGCTTTCTTT | . | TRBJ1-1 | . | TRBV28
CASTRTRSGANVLTF | TGTGCCAGCACTAGGACACGTTCTGGGGCCAACGTCCTGACTTTC | . | TRBJ2-6 | few | TRBV6-1
CASSLARLNTEAFF | TGTGCCAGCAGCTTAGCGCGCCTGAACACTGAAGCTTTCTTT | . | TRBJ1-1 | many | TRBV7-2
CASSSSGTSEDEQYF | TGTGCCAGCAGTTCCTCCGGGACTAGCGAGGACGAGCAGTACTTC | TRBD2 | TRBJ2-7 | many | TRBV12-3/TRBV12-4
CSARESSNQPQHF | TGCAGTGCTAGAGAGAGTAGCAATCAGCCCCAGCATTTT | . | TRBJ1-5 | . | TRBV20-1
CASSYSGVRGYEQYF | TGTGCCAGCAGTTACTCGGGGGTTAGGGGGTACGAGCAGTACTTC | . | TRBJ2-7 | . | TRBV6-5
CASGLDSTYEQYF | TGTGCTAGTGGGCTGGACAGCACCTACGAGCAGTACTTC | . | TRBJ2-7 | . | TRBV12-5
CASSATGLEEQYF | TGCGCCAGCAGCGCCACAGGGTTAGAAGAGCAGTACTTC | . | TRBJ2-7 | many | TRBV10-1
CASSFLTGQNTGELFF | TGTGCCAGCAGCTTCCTGACAGGACAGAACACCGGGGAGCTGTTTTTT | . | TRBJ2-2 | many | TRBV11-2
CASSFRVWGYGNQPQHF | TGTGCCAGCAGTTTTCGGGTGTGGGGTTACGGCAATCAGCCCCAGCATTTT | . | TRBJ1-5 | many | TRBV12-3/TRBV12-4
CASSEGQVNYGYTF | TGTGCCAGCAGCGAGGGACAGGTTAACTATGGCTACACCTTC | TRBD1 | TRBJ1-2 | few | TRBV9
CASTPPPGQGAREQYF | TGTGCCAGCACCCCCCCGCCCGGGCAGGGGGCTCGTGAGCAGTACTTC | TRBD1 | TRBJ2-7 | few | TRBV6-1
CAWRDVDRAYEQYF | TGTGCCTGGAGGGACGTTGACAGGGCCTACGAGCAGTACTTC | TRBD1 | TRBJ2-7 | . | TRBV30
CASSRGNAGHYEQYF | TGTGCCAGCAGCCGGGGGAACGCCGGACACTACGAGCAGTACTTC | . | TRBJ2-7 | many | TRBV11-3
CASSPPPGQKANTGELFF | TGTGCCAGCAGTCCACCACCGGGTCAGAAGGCGAACACCGGGGAGCTGTTTTTT | . | TRBJ2-2 | few | TRBV6-2/TRBV6-3
CASRRGPTYHEQYF | TGTGCCAGCAGGAGAGGGCCGACTTACCACGAGCAGTACTTC | . | TRBJ2-7 | many | TRBV28
CSARDLQVPTEEQYF | TGCAGTGCTAGAGATCTACAGGTTCCGACAGAAGAGCAGTACTTC | . | TRBJ2-7 | few | TRBV20-1
CASSQRLVTEAFF | TGTGCCAGCAGCCAACGCCTGGTCACTGAAGCTTTCTTT | . | TRBJ1-1 | many | TRBV4-2
CASSHRDSYTEAFF | TGTGCCAGCAGTCACAGGGACAGCTACACTGAAGCTTTCTTT | TRBD1 | TRBJ1-1 | few | TRBV6-2/TRBV6-3
CAIEGLSYEQYF | TGTGCCATCGAGGGACTCTCCTACGAGCAGTACTTC | . | TRBJ2-7 | many | TRBV6-1
CASSLAGTAYQETQYF | TGTGCCAGCAGCTTAGCTGGGACAGCGTACCAAGAGACCCAGTACTTC | TRBD1 | TRBJ2-5 | few | TRBV11-2
CSASRVQSNTEAFF | TGCAGTGCCTCGAGGGTACAGTCGAACACTGAAGCTTTCTTT | . | TRBJ1-1 | many | TRBV20-1
CAGSRVAYPYEQYF | TGTGCCGGATCGAGGGTAGCGTACCCCTACGAGCAGTACTTC | . | TRBJ2-7 | . | TRBV24-1
CASSQGVRQPQHF | TGCGCCAGCAGCCAGGGGGTGCGGCAGCCCCAGCATTTT | . | TRBJ1-5 | many | TRBV4-1
CASVSISGGAEETQYF | TGTGCCAGCGTATCTATTAGCGGGGGGGCCGAGGAGACCCAGTACTTC | TRBD2 | TRBJ2-5 | . | TRBV6-1